This T cell receptor beta chain is drawn from a study of blood T cell repertoires in COVID-19. The wider study: The study drew acute and convalescent COVID-19 samples from the United States, Italy and Spain. PBMCs, B-cell-depleted T cells, or T cells provided the cDNA or gDNA that made up the material.

In the source study's methods: Estimation of nucleated cell counts relied on the amplification of reference gene primers. Only in-frame clones appear in the TCRdb table, and some are missing; sequencing was by immunoSEQ multiplex PCR. That table gives V, J and clone size, and the DNA gave D and trimming. Of roughly 350,000 clones in the sample, 85% to 90% were seen once. The germline CDR1 and CDR2 sequences are KGHSH and LQKENI. CDR3 length equals 16 residues. V lost 4 bases to trimming and J lost 5 bases; unmatched junction nucleotides: 11. The gene calls are TRBV18 and TRBJ1-5, with TRBD1 identical over 7 bases. The origin of this receptor is a woman between 50 and 59 years old with active or convalescent COVID-19. Source material: peripheral blood. The CDR3 DNA sequence: TGTGCCAGCTCACAGGAGCAGACAGGGACGCATCAGCCCCAGCATTTT. Its protein is CASSQEQTGTHQPQHF.